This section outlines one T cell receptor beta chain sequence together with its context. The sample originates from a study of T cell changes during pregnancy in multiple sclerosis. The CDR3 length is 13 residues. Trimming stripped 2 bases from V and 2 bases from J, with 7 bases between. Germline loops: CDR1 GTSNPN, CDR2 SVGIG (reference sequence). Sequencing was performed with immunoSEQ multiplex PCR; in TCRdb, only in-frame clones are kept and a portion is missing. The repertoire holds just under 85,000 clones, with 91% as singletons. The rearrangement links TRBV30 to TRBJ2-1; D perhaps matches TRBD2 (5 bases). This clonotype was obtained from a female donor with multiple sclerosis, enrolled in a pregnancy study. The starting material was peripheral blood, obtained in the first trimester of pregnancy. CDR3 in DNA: TGTGCCTGGAGTCCCGGGACCTACAATGAGCAGTTCTTC. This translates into CAWSPGTYNEQFF.